The sequence of this T cell receptor beta chain was determined in a study of cytomegalovirus exposure and HLA in healthy donors. Study-wide findings and caveats: In the analysis, some V segments, TRBV6-2 and TRBV6-3 included, were excluded as indistinguishable.

Comments on this clone: Its antigen remains unknown.

Researchers ran the PCR with 60 Vbeta and 13 Jbeta primers. Method: immunoSEQ multiplex PCR; TCRdb's copy keeps in-frame clones and lacks some. The sample lists under 250,000 clones; more than 75% were seen once. The CDR3 contains 15 residues. The germline V gene has CDR1 LNHDA and CDR2 SQIVND (reference sequence). V was clipped by 7 bases and J by 7 bases; unmatched bases: 9. V gene TRBV19 combines with J gene TRBJ2-1; 11 nucleotides agree with TRBD1. This sequence originates from a human donor in good health. Sequencing was performed on PBMCs. The CDR3 bases are TGTGCCAGTACAACCTGGACAGGGGGCAAGAATGAGCAGTTCTTC. Its protein is CASTTWTGGKNEQFF. The full variable domain, in which reference TRBV19 and TRBJ2-1 provide the parts outside the CDR3, is DGGITQSPKYLFRKEGQNVTLSCEQNLNHDAMYWYRQDPGQGLRLIYYSQIVNDFQKGDIAEGYSVSREKKESFPLTVTSAQKNPTAFYLCASTTWTGGKNEQFFGPGTRLTVL.